This record covers a single TCR beta chain. Its antigen is unknown. The data belong to a study of molecular identifiers for immune sequencing clone quantification. Overall study context: For replicates, RNA isolated from around 20,000 or 99,000 naive CD8 cells was divided into five portions, of which four were sequenced.

Looked up from germline, CDR1 is MGHRA and CDR2 is YSYEKL. The ends were cut back, 0 bases at V and 4 bases at J, with 13 bases in the middle. The CDR3 contains 16 residues. Points from the study as a whole: Over 98% of effector molecules, yet under 1% of naive-cell molecules, were held by clones above 20 RNA copies.

It was with previously described methods and listed TCR primers that bulk TCR libraries were made. MiXCR, run by TCRdb on the PCR reads, gives a single entry per CDR3 protein. The sample yields about 630,000 distinct CDR3 sequences, less than 30% seen once. The naive CD8 libraries originated from between 20,000 and 1,000,000 sorted cells and drew on 10%, 30% or 50% RNA. The genes are TRBV4-1 and TRBJ2-1, with D possibly matching TRBD2 (6 bases). The sequencing sample was made of naive CD8+ T cells from blood, with Jurkat cell RNA spiked in. Subset specified: FACS-sorted CD8+CD4-CCR7+CD45RA+ naive T cells. The clonotype was recovered from a human donor in good health. Some libraries in this study had Jurkat cell RNA spiked in. Here the CDR3 DNA reads TGCGCCAGCAGCCAAGAACACCGGGACTTATACAATGAGCAGTTCTTC. It yields the protein CASSQEHRDLYNEQFF.